This TCR beta chain was identified in a study of blood T cell repertoires in COVID-19 (TCRdb year 2020). Some background on the complete study: The collaborator samples originated in the United States, Italy and Spain and spanned the acute and convalescent phases of COVID-19. The prospective study material was composed of cDNA or gDNA derived from T cells, B-cell-depleted T cells, or PBMCs. Subjects who had been exposed to COVID-19, were actively infected with it, or had recovered from it provided the deeply sampled blood TCRbeta repertoires that made up the dataset. The repertoires were made available in a free public database intended to serve as a resource for research on the immune response to SARS-CoV-2. The samples were drawn from the first 160 participants of the ongoing ImmuneRACE study and from some 1,300 subjects provided by 6 global collaborators. Sample metadata almost always included a de-identified subject ID, COVID-19 status, age in years and sex. Where available, HLA class I and class II types were taken from metadata supplied by the sample provider and were not determined by assay-based typing. Points the paper makes about the study in general: Clinical and demographic metadata were provided uncurated, with the amount varying by source and participant.

In the prospective study, participants were 18 to 89 years old, resided in 24 geographic areas of the United States, and were enrolled through a virtual design. In the prospective study, participants were assigned to cohorts based on the clinical history participants reported in a screening survey and a study questionnaire. Exposed participants had been in contact with someone with a PCR-confirmed or clinician-diagnosed COVID-19 case within 2 weeks of study entry. Mobile phlebotomists in the prospective study collected whole blood, serum and a nasopharyngeal or oropharyngeal swab from every participant. Participants in the prospective study had the option to provide additional blood draws and questionnaires over a roughly 2-month period. Prospective study blood samples were shipped either frozen or at room temperature before DNA extraction. The V and J ends are trimmed by 3 bases and 3 bases, leaving 15 bases between them. The CDR3 starts with the cysteine, ends with the phenylalanine, and has 14 residues. Only CDR3 DNA remains: 42 bases, in frame from the first base. CDR1 DFQATT and CDR2 SNEGSKA are derived from the germline V gene (reference sequence).

TCRbeta CDR3 regions were amplified from genomic DNA by means of the immunoSEQ Assay, a bias-controlled multiplex PCR. Per the authors' processing: Nucleated cell counts per sample were estimated from amplification of reference gene primers within the assay. To quantify the absolute abundance of each unique TCRbeta CDR3 rearrangement, sequence reads were collapsed and filtered. Productive Simpson clonality was computed per sample as the square root of Simpson's diversity index over productive rearrangements. TCRdb stores this immuneACCESS table with in-frame sequences only. Part of the clones is absent; in the studies checked, under half of the shortfall reflects unresolved V genes, and no reason is known for the rest. Clonal size and the V and J genes are those of that table, whereas D and trimming came from the DNA. The sample table lists about 150,000 clones, around 90% of them with a count of one. Roughly 4% of the sample rests with the top ten.

In regard to this clone: Its recognized antigen is unknown. Base qualities are not recorded, but no much larger clone differs from it by a single base.

Sequenced: PBMCs or T cells enriched from blood (not recorded which). This chain joins TRBV20-1 to TRBJ2-7; the D gene cannot be resolved reliably. This clonotype originated in a woman aged 40-49 years who had been exposed to COVID-19. The bases read TGCAGTGCTAGTTCCCCATTCCTATTCTACGAGCAGTACTTC. Translated, it reads CSASSPFLFYEQYF.